The 28 T cell receptor beta chains listed next were all sequenced from one sample in a study of blood T cell repertoires in COVID-19. Some clones are missing from TCRdb's copy, which holds only in-frame ones; the method was immunoSEQ multiplex PCR. The sample carries some 17,000 clones, about 88% recorded once. The specimen was peripheral blood. The receptors come from a man aged 60 to 75 with active COVID-19.

This rearrangement joins TRBV4-3 to TRBJ1-6, with unresolved D. V lost 0 bases to trimming and J lost 10 bases, with 10 bases between them. This CDR3 is 14 amino acids long. Germline lookup yields CDR1 LGHNA and CDR2 YSLEER. In DNA, the CDR3 is TGCGCCAGCAGCCAAGATTCCCGAGAGTCACCCCTCCACTTT. It codes for CASSQDSRESPLHF.

This clone was recorded once. The chain is built from TRBV19 and TRBJ2-1; D call uncertain. The germline CDR1 and CDR2 sequences are LNHDA and SQIVND (reference sequence). Deletions cut 3 bases from V and 6 bases from J, with 12 bases between. This CDR3 is built from 14 residues. The CDR3: CASSIHTSGNEQFF. The CDR3 DNA sequence: TGTGCCAGTAGTATCCATACCTCGGGCAATGAGCAGTTCTTC.

The V and J genes are TRBV11-2 and TRBJ2-2; maybe TRBD1 (6 bases). The CDR3 sequence is 15 residues long. V lost 2 bases to trimming and J lost 4 bases, with 11 bases between them. Germline V gene lookup returns CDR1 SGHAT and CDR2 FQNNGV. Written as DNA, the CDR3 is TGTGCCAGCAGCTTAACAGGGAGATCCACCGGGGAGCTGTTTTTT. As protein: CASSLTGRSTGELFF.

This clone was found once. The gene calls are TRBV30 and TRBJ1-4; no reliable D call. Per germline, CDR1 GTSNPN and CDR2 SVGIG (reference sequence). Trimming left V 1 base short and J 5 bases short, with 11 bases between. The CDR3 covers 14 residues. CDR3 loop: CAWSGGDQNEKLFF. The CDR3 region has the DNA TGTGCCTGGAGTGGGGGAGACCAAAATGAAAAACTGTTTTTT.

The rearrangement links TRBV5-4 to TRBJ2-7; 7 positions match TRBD1. The J segment lost 4 bases and the V segment lost 4 bases, leaving 8 bases of the junction unmatched. Germline CDR1 SGHNT, CDR2 YYREEE (reference sequence). This CDR3 has 14 amino acids. The CDR3 reads CASSQTGLSYEQYF. In nucleotides, the CDR3 is TGTGCCAGCAGCCAGACAGGGCTCTCATACGAGCAGTACTTC. Full variable domain (remainder filled in from reference TRBV5-4 and TRBJ2-7): ETGVTQSPTHLIKTRGQQVTLRCSSQSGHNTVSWYQQALGQGPQFIFQYYREEENGRGNFPPRFSGLQFPNYSSELNVNALELDDSALYLCASSQTGLSYEQYFGPGTRLTVT.

This clone has a handful of counts. The chain joins TRBV2 to TRBJ2-4; 9 bases map to TRBD2. From germline, CDR1 is SNHLY and CDR2 FYNNEI. With V trimmed by 2 bases and J by 0 bases, 5 bases remained unmatched. This CDR3 spans 17 amino acids. The CDR3 sequence: CASSELRTSAAKNIQYF. CDR3 bases: TGTGCCAGCAGTGAACTTAGGACTAGCGCAGCCAAAAACATTCAGTACTTC.

V usage is TRBV5-1 and J usage is TRBJ2-5, with D tentatively TRBD2 (5 bases). The CDR3 covers 15 residues. Per germline, CDR1 SGHRS and CDR2 YFSETQ. Trimming took off 1 base at V and 0 bases at J, with 10 bases between the two ends. Here the CDR3 reads CASSLTRRNQETQYF. DNA for the CDR3: TGCGCCAGCAGCTTGACTAGGCGTAACCAAGAGACCCAGTACTTC.

The chain recombines TRBV7-9 with TRBJ1-1; D not certain. The CDR3 extends over 13 amino acids. Germline lookup yields CDR1 SEHNR and CDR2 FQNEAQ (reference sequence). V lost 5 bases and J lost 1, with 8 bases in between. CDR3 loop: CASSPSGNTEAFF. As DNA, the CDR3 is TGTGCCAGCAGCCCATCGGGGAACACTGAAGCTTTCTTT. Complete variable domain (other parts from reference TRBV7-9 and TRBJ1-1): DTGVSQNPRHKITKRGQNVTFRCDPISEHNRLYWYRQTLGQGPEFLTYFQNEAQLEKSRLLSDRFSAERPKGSFSTLEIQRTEQGDSAMYLCASSPSGNTEAFFGQGTRLTVV.

V usage is TRBV29-1 and J usage is TRBJ2-1; 11 bases are shared with TRBD2. The germline V gene encodes CDR1 SQVTM and CDR2 ANQGSEA. With V trimmed by 5 bases and J by 7 bases, 10 bases remained unmatched. This CDR3 has 15 amino acids. CDR3 in DNA: TGCAGCGTTCGACTACTAGCGGGGGTGGTAAATGAGCAGTTCTTC. It is translated as CSVRLLAGVVNEQFF.

This clone was counted a single time. V gene TRBV5-6 combines with J gene TRBJ1-3, with no clear D. Trimming pared 1 base from V and 4 bases from J, leaving 15 bases between. The length of the CDR3 is 16 residues. Looked up from germline, CDR1 is SGHDT and CDR2 is YYEEEE. The CDR3 region is CASSLISQAWGNTIYF. In nucleotides, the CDR3 is TGTGCCAGCAGCTTGATTTCCCAGGCGTGGGGAAACACCATATATTTT.

This rearrangement joins TRBV6-5 to TRBJ1-4; D is unresolved. Germline CDR1 reads MNHEY; CDR2 reads SVGAGI. Trimming took off 2 bases at V and 7 bases at J, with 8 bases between the two ends. The length of the CDR3 is 13 residues. The CDR3, as DNA: TGTGCCAGCAGTTACGCGTCGGGTGAAAAACTGTTTTTT. Encoded protein: CASSYASGEKLFF.

The rearrangement links TRBV5-4 to TRBJ2-7; D possibly corresponds to TRBD2 (5 bases). Trimming cost V 0 bases and J 6 bases, with 7 bases left between them. Per the germline V gene, CDR1 is SGHNT and CDR2 is YYREEE (reference sequence). The CDR3 is 12 residues long. CDR3 region: CASSLGTSEQYF. CDR3 in DNA: TGTGCCAGCAGCTTGGGGACTTCCGAGCAGTACTTC.

The rearrangement links TRBV15 to TRBJ2-3; 12 bases are a match to TRBD2. CDR1 LNHNV and CDR2 YYDKDF come from the germline V gene (reference sequence). The CDR3 has 18 amino acids. With 5 bases clipped from V and 6 bases from J, the junction kept 15 bases outside the gene matches. The CDR3 DNA reads as TGTGCCACCAGCCTAGCCTATTCTAGCGGGGGGGCACTTGATACGCAGTATTTT. It yields the protein CATSLAYSSGGALDTQYF.

The chain combines TRBV19 with TRBJ2-3; 8 bases align to TRBD2. Germline V gene sequence: CDR1 LNHDA, CDR2 SQIVND (reference sequence). V lost 8 bases to trimming and J lost 3 bases; unmatched junction nucleotides: 19. This CDR3 is built from 18 residues. The CDR3 here is CASGYNGLARVGTDTQYF. The CDR3 nucleotides read TGTGCCAGTGGGTACAATGGACTAGCTAGGGTTGGTACAGATACGCAGTATTTT.

The V and J genes are TRBV30 and TRBJ1-6; TRBD1 matches at 9 bases. V shed 0 bases, J shed 10 bases, and the junction held 7 bases outside the gene matches. Germline loops: CDR1 GTSNPN, CDR2 SVGIG (reference sequence). This CDR3 region has 15 residues. CDR3 protein: CAWSVGTGSSSPLHF. CDR3 DNA sequence: TGTGCCTGGAGTGTCGGGACAGGGTCGTCCTCACCCCTCCACTTT.

The chain carries TRBV5-4 and TRBJ1-4; the D gene is possibly TRBD1 (6 bases). CDR1 is SGHNT, CDR2 YYREEE, per germline (reference sequence). With 0 bases removed from V and 8 bases from J, the gap between germline ends came to 8 bases. The CDR3 runs to 13 residues. The CDR3 DNA reads TGTGCCAGCAGCTTGGACAGGGAAGAAAAACTGTTTTTT. As protein: CASSLDREEKLFF.

The gene calls are TRBV4-2 and TRBJ2-7; maybe TRBD2 (5 bases). Trimming cost V 4 bases and J 6 bases, with 13 bases left between them. This CDR3 region has 13 residues. Germline-derived CDR1 and CDR2 are LGHNA and YNFKEQ. CDR3 protein: CASSLATRSEQYF. For the CDR3, the DNA is TGTGCCAGCAGCCTGGCTACTAGATCCGAGCAGTACTTC.

The rearrangement joins TRBV7-6 to TRBJ2-1, with unresolved D. CDR1 SGHVS and CDR2 FNYEAQ come from the germline V gene. CDR3 length: 15 amino acids. Trimming shortened V by 4 bases and J by 5 bases, and 15 bases separated the two germline ends. The chain's CDR3 is CASSSGTTYNNEQFF. In DNA form, the CDR3 reads TGTGCCAGCAGCTCCGGCACGACATACAACAATGAGCAGTTCTTC. Looking up the rest from reference TRBV7-6 and TRBJ2-1 gives the full variable domain: GAGVSQSPRYKVTKRGQDVALRCDPISGHVSLYWYRQALGQGPEFLTYFNYEAQQDKSGLPNDRFSAERPEGSISTLTIQRTEQRDSAMYRCASSSGTTYNNEQFFGPGTRLTVL.

The chain recombines TRBV5-1 with TRBJ2-1, with D unclear. The CDR3 is 13 residues long. The V gene's germline CDR1 is SGHRS and CDR2 YFSETQ. The V gene lost 4 bases and the J gene lost 5 bases, with 10 bases spanning the gap. This CDR3 reads CASSLPRNNEQFF. CDR3 coding DNA: TGCGCCAGCAGCCTACCTAGAAACAATGAGCAGTTCTTC.

The V call is TRBV5-6, the J call TRBJ1-1; perhaps TRBD1 as D (5 bases). The V end lost 4 bases, the J end lost 1 base, and 17 bases lay between the germline ends. The CDR3 is 16 residues long. CDR1 is SGHDT and CDR2 is YYEEEE in the germline V gene. The DNA of the CDR3 is TGTGCCAGCAGCCCGGGGCGGGGCGCGGGGAACACTGAAGCTTTCTTT. Protein product: CASSPGRGAGNTEAFF.

This sequence joins TRBV2 and TRBJ2-2; possibly TRBD1 for D (5 bases). V dropped 6 bases and J dropped 7 bases, with 15 bases sitting between them. CDR1 is SNHLY and CDR2 is FYNNEI in the germline V gene. This CDR3 has 14 residues. The CDR3 region has the DNA TGTGCCAGCAGAGTTTTACAGGCGTTCGGGGAGCTGTTTTTT. Its translation is CASRVLQAFGELFF.

The V call is TRBV7-9, the J call TRBJ2-5; 7 nucleotides align to TRBD1. Germline CDR1 is SEHNR and CDR2 is FQNEAQ (reference sequence). The CDR3 is 16 amino acids. V was pared by 5 bases and J by 2 bases, with 11 bases of the junction left unmatched. The CDR3 reads CASSVPNRDRQETQYF. As DNA, the CDR3 is TGTGCCAGCAGCGTCCCAAACAGGGACAGACAAGAGACCCAGTACTTC.

The V call is TRBV25-1, the J call TRBJ2-3; a possible D gene is TRBD2 (7 bases). The germline gives CDR1 MGHDK, CDR2 SYGVNS. Trimming pared 1 base from V and 3 bases from J, leaving 11 bases between. This CDR3 has 15 amino acids. CDR3 in amino acids: CASSEFKGGTDTQYF. The DNA for the CDR3 is TGTGCCAGCAGTGAATTTAAGGGGGGGACAGATACGCAGTATTTT.

This rearrangement joins TRBV6-5 to TRBJ1-2; D uncertain. The germline V and J ends were trimmed by 6 bases and 0 bases, with 11 bases remaining between them. CDR3 length equals 14 residues. Germline CDR1 MNHEY, CDR2 SVGAGI. The CDR3 loop reads CASSLGASNYGYTF. The CDR3 DNA reads TGTGCCAGCAGCCTAGGCGCGTCTAACTATGGCTACACCTTC.

This rearrangement joins TRBV7-8 to TRBJ2-1; TRBD1 aligns across 7 bases. CDR3 length equals 15 residues. Germline trimming cut 7 bases from V and 6 bases from J; bases unmatched to any gene: 12. Germline loops: CDR1 SGHVS, CDR2 FQNEAQ. CDR3 nucleotides: TGTGCCAGCAACTCTGACAGGGCAATTGTCAATGAGCAGTTCTTC. Amino acids: CASNSDRAIVNEQFF.

This chain joins TRBV6-4 and TRBJ2-3; TRBD2 might be the D (5 bases). The CDR3 is made up of 13 amino acids. In germline, CDR1 is MRHNA, CDR2 SNTAGT. With 2 bases removed from V and 3 bases from J, the gap between germline ends came to 6 bases. DNA for the CDR3: TGTGCCAGCAGTGACCGGACTACAGATACGCAGTATTTT. Amino acid sequence: CASSDRTTDTQYF.

The chain recombines TRBV7-8 with TRBJ1-4; no clear D. Trimming left V 3 bases short and J 3 bases short, with 8 bases between. The CDR3 loop spans 14 amino acids. CDR1 is SGHVS, CDR2 FQNEAQ, per germline. The CDR3 spells CASSFTDANEKLFF. In nucleotides, the CDR3 is TGTGCCAGCAGCTTTACAGACGCTAATGAAAAACTGTTTTTT.

This chain links TRBV18 with TRBJ2-3, with TRBD2 matching 9 bases. Trimming took 4 bases from V and 4 from J; bases not matched to a gene: 15. Per the germline V gene, CDR1 is KGHSH and CDR2 is LQKENI. The CDR3 has 18 amino acids. Here the CDR3 DNA reads TGTGCCAGCTCACTCAATTCAGCGGGAGGAGTACGTGCAGATACGCAGTATTTT. Amino acid sequence: CASSLNSAGGVRADTQYF.